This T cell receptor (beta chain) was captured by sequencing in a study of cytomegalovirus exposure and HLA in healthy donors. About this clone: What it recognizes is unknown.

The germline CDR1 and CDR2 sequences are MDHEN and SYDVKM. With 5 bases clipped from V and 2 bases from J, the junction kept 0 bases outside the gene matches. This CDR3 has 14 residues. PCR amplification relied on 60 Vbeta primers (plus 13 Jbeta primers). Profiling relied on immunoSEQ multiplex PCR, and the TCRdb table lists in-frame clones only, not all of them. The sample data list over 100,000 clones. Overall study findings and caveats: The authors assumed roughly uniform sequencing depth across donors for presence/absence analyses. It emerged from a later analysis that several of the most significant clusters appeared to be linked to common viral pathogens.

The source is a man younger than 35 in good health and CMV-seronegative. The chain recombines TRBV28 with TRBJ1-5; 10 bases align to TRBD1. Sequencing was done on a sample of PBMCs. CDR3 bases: TGTGCCAGCAGTGGGACAGGGGGCAATCAGCCCCAGCATTTT. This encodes CASSGTGGNQPQHF.